This T cell receptor beta chain comes out of a study of cytomegalovirus exposure and HLA in healthy donors. General study results and limits: The study designated 150 or so TCR beta chains cytomegalovirus-associated. In an earlier analysis, most TCR beta V segments were productive about 87% or about 30% of the time.

There are 15 residues in the CDR3. Germline V gene data show CDR1 as ENHRY and CDR2 as SYGVKD. 13 Jbeta primers and 60 Vbeta primers were used for the PCR. Sequencing used immunoSEQ multiplex PCR; TCRdb keeps in-frame clones, though not all of them. The repertoire has around 170,000 clones, roughly 80% of them found once; the top ten carry about 2.6%. About this clone: No antigen is known for it. One junction end disagrees with the germline gene, perhaps due to a read error.

Source material: PBMCs. The TCR sequence derives from a woman aged 45-65 years in good health and CMV-seropositive. The rearrangement links TRBV10-3 to TRBJ2-7; 9 positions match TRBD1. The CDR3 bases are TGTGCCAGCAGTTCCCAAACAGGGGGCGCCTACGAGCAGTACTTC. Protein sequence: CASSSQTGGAYEQYF.